Sequencing of this T cell receptor beta chain was carried out in a study of spatial heterogeneity in lung cancer. Study summary: The study consistently detected more beta-chain than alpha-chain sequences. Mean representation of each unique TCR and UMI combination in the raw reads exceeded 9.5 occurrences.

Described time point: sample taken at primary tumor resection. Frozen PBMC, nontumor lung or tumor provided whole RNA, which was sequenced unsorted. CDR1 is LNHDA, CDR2 SQIVND, per germline (reference sequence). Trimming left V 0 bases short and J 6 bases short, with 20 bases between. The CDR3 is 18 amino acids. All TCR cDNA molecules were individually tagged with a unique molecular identifier. TCRdb fed the 5' RACE reads into MiXCR, producing one record per CDR3 protein. The repertoire holds tens of thousands of distinct CDR3 sequences, with approximately 21% as singletons. This clonotype was detected a few times. The antigen remains undetermined. Findings and caveats of the study: Circulating ubiquitous expanded tumor TCRs were observed more frequently at resection than at follow-up.

The source material was PBMCs, sampled at surgery. The chain links TRBV19 to TRBJ2-2; no clear D. The clonotype was recovered from a male donor with early-stage non-small cell lung cancer. In nucleotides, the CDR3 is TGTGCCAGTAGTATAGATCTCATGGGCGCGGCGAGCGCCGGGGAGCTGTTTTTT. This translates into CASSIDLMGAASAGELFF.